This TCR beta chain was identified during a study of control samples from healthy donors and cancer patients. Some clones are missing from TCRdb's copy, which holds only in-frame ones; the method was immunoSEQ multiplex PCR. The repertoire holds 95,000 to 130,000 clones, with 93% as singletons. Trimming took off 6 bases at V and 5 bases at J, with 23 bases between the two ends. The CDR3 runs 18 residues. Germline V gives CDR1 SGHAT, CDR2 FQNNGV. The material sequenced was blood. This chain links TRBV11-2 with TRBJ1-6; no definite D call. This clonotype originated in a man aged 25 to 45 in good health. CDR3 in amino acids: CASSRTTRSIGDNSPLHF. CDR3 nucleotides: TGTGCCAGCAGTCGCACAACCCGCTCTATTGGGGATAATTCACCCCTCCACTTT. Drawing the rest from reference TRBV11-2 and TRBJ1-6, the complete variable domain is EAGVAQSPRYKIIEKRQSVAFWCNPISGHATLYWYQQILGQGPKLLIQFQNNGVVDDSQLPKDRFSAERLKGVDSTLKIQPAKLEDSAVYLCASSRTTRSIGDNSPLHFGNGTRLTVT.